The present TCR beta chain was sequenced within a study of early T cells in non-severe SARS-CoV-2 infection. Across the study: Sequencing input comprised bulk RNA from unsorted whole blood; chain pairing was not available.

Each cDNA molecule carried a unique molecular identifier. TCRdb re-analysed the 5' RACE reads in MiXCR, keeping a single row per CDR3 protein. This table has tens of thousands of distinct CDR3 sequences, approximately 11% appearing once. Regarding this clonotype: The antigen is undetermined.

Notes on the study in general: Using VDJdb, the matching emphasized anti-spike CD8 responses while missing private and CD4 specificities.

The receptor's source is an adult who was a healthcare worker with PCR-confirmed SARS-CoV-2 infection or an uninfected control (not recorded which). Sequenced input: whole blood.

The CDR3 loop is CASSQGGSTDTQYF. Written as DNA, the CDR3 is TGTGCCAGCAGTCAGGGAGGGAGCACAGATACGCAGTATTTT. The V gene is TRBV2, the J gene TRBJ2-3, with 7 bases aligning to TRBD2. The CDR3 totals 14 residues. V was pared by 5 bases and J by 0 bases, with 2 bases of the junction left unmatched. The V gene's germline CDR1 is SNHLY and CDR2 FYNNEI.